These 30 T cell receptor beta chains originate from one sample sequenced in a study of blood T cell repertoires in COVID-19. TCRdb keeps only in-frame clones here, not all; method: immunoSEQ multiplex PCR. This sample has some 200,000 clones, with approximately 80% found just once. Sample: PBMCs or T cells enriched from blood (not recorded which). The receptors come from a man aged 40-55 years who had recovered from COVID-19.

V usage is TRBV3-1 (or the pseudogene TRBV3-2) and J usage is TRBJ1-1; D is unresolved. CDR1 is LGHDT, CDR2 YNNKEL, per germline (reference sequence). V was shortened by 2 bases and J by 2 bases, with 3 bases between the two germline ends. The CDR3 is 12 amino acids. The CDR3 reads CASSQLNTEAFF. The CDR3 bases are TGTGCCAGCAGCCAATTAAACACTGAAGCTTTCTTT.

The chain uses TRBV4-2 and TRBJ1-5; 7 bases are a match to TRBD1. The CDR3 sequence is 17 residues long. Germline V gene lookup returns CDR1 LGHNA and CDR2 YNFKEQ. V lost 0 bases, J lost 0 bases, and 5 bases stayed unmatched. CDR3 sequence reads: CASSQEGTALSNQPQHF. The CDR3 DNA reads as TGTGCCAGCAGCCAAGAAGGGACAGCCCTTAGCAATCAGCCCCAGCATTTT.

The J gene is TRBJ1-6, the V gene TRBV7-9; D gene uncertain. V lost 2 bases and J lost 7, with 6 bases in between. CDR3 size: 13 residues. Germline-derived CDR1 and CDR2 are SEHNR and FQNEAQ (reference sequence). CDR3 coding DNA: TGTGCCAGCAGCTTATCGGGGAATTCACCCCTCCACTTT. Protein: CASSLSGNSPLHF.

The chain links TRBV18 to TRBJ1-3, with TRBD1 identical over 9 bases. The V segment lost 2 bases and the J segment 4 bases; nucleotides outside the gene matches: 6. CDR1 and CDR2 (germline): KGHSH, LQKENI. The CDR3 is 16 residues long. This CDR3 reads CASSPSGTGSGNTIYF. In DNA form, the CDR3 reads TGTGCCAGCTCACCATCCGGGACAGGGAGCGGAAACACCATATATTTT.

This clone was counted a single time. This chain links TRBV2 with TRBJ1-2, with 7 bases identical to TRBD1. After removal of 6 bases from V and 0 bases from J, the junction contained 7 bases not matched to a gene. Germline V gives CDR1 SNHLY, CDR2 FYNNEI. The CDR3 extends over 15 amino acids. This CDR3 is CASRGQLLSNYGYTF. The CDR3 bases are TGTGCCAGCAGGGGACAGCTACTCTCTAACTATGGCTACACCTTC.

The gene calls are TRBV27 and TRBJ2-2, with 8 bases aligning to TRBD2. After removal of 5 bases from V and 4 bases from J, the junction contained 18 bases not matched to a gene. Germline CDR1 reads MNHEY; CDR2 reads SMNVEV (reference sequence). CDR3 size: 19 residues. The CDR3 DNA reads TGTGCCAGCAGTCCGCGAAGATGGGAAGCGGGGGCTATCACCGGGGAGCTGTTTTTT. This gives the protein CASSPRRWEAGAITGELFF.

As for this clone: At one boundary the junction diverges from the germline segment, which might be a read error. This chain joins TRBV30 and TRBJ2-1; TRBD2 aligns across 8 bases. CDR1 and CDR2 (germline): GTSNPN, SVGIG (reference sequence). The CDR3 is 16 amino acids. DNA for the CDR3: TGTGCCTGGAGTGTAATCTCAAGGGGCCGGGCGGGAGGCCAGGTCTTC. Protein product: CAWSVISRGRAGGQVF.

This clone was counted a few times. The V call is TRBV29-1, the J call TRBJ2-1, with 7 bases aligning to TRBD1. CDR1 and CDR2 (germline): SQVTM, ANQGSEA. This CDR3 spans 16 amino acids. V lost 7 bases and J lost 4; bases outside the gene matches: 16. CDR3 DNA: TGCAGCGCCTATTCCCGACAGGGACGTTATTACAATGAGCAGTTCTTC. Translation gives CSAYSRQGRYYNEQFF.

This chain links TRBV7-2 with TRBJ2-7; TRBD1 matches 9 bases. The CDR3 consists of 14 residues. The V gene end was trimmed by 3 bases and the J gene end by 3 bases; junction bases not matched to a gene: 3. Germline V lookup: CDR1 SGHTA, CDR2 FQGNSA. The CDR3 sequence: CASSFSGQGYEQYF. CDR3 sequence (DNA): TGTGCCAGCAGCTTTTCGGGACAGGGCTACGAGCAGTACTTC.

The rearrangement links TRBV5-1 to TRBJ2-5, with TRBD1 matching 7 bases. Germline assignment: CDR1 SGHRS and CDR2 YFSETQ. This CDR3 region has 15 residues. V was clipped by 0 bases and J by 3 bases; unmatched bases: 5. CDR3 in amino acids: CASSLDGRGKETQYF. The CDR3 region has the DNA TGCGCCAGCAGCTTGGATGGCAGGGGGAAAGAGACCCAGTACTTC.

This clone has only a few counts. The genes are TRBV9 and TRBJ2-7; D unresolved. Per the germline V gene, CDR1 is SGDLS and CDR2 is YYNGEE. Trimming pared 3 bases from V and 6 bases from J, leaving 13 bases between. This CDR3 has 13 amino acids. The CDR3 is CASSGQPGGEQYF. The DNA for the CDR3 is TGTGCCAGCAGCGGCCAGCCCGGCGGCGAGCAGTACTTC.

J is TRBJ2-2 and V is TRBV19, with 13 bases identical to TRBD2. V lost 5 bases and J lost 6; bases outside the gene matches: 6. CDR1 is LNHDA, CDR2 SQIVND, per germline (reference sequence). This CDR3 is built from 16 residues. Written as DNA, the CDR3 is TGTGCCAGTAGTCCCGGACTAGCGGGAGCGGCCGGGGAGCTGTTTTTT. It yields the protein CASSPGLAGAAGELFF.

The CDR3 loop is CASSATTGAIGEKLFF. Written as DNA, the CDR3 is TGTGCCAGCAGCGCCACGACAGGGGCTATAGGGGAAAAACTGTTTTTT. V is TRBV9 and J is TRBJ1-4, with 8 bases that match TRBD1. Losses at the gene ends were 3 bases for V and 8 bases for J; bases not matched to a gene: 12. The length of the CDR3 is 16 residues. Germline lookup yields CDR1 SGDLS and CDR2 YYNGEE. Looking up the rest from reference TRBV9 and TRBJ1-4 gives the full variable domain: DSGVTQTPKHLITATGQRVTLRCSPRSGDLSVYWYQQSLDQGLQFLIQYYNGEERAKGNILERFSAQQFPDLHSELNLSSLELGDSALYFCASSATTGAIGEKLFFGSGTQLSVL.

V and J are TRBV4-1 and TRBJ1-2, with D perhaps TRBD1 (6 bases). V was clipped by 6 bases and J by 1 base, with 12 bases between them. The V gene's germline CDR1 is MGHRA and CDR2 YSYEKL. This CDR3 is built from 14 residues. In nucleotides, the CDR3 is TGCGCCAGCAGTATTGACAGGATTAACTATGGCTACACCTTC. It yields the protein CASSIDRINYGYTF.

CDR3 nucleotide sequence: TGTGCCAGCAGCTTTCGGGGGTTCACAGATACGCAGTATTTT. Protein: CASSFRGFTDTQYF. This chain links TRBV5-5 with TRBJ2-3; a weak D match, TRBD2 (6 bases). V was shortened by 2 bases and J by 2 bases, with 9 bases between the two germline ends. This CDR3 comprises 14 residues. In germline, CDR1 is SGHKS, CDR2 YYEKEE (reference sequence).

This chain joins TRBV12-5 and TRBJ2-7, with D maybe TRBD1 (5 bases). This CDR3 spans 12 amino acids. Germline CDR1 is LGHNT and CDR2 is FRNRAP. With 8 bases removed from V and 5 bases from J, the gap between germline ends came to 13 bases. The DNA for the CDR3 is TGTGCTAGTTCCCCAGGGCTCCACGAGCAGTACTTC. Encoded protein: CASSPGLHEQYF.

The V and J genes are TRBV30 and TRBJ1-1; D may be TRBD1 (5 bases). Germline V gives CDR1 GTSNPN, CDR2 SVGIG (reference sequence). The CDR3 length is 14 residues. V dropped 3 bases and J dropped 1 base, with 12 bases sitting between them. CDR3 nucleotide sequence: TGTGCCTGGAGCATGGCGGGGGGGAACACTGAAGCTTTCTTT. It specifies CAWSMAGGNTEAFF.

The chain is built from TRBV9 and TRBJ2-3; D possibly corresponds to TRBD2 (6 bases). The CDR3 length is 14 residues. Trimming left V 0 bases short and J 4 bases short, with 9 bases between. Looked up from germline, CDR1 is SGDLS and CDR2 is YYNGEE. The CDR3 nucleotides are TGTGCCAGCAGCGTAGAATGGGACTCAGATACGCAGTATTTT. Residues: CASSVEWDSDTQYF.

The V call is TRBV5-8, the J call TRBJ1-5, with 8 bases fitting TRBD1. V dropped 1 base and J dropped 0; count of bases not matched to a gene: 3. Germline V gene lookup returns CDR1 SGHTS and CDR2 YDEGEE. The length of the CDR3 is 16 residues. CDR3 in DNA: TGTGCCAGCAGCTTGTTGCAGGGGGCTAGCAATCAGCCCCAGCATTTT. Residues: CASSLLQGASNQPQHF.

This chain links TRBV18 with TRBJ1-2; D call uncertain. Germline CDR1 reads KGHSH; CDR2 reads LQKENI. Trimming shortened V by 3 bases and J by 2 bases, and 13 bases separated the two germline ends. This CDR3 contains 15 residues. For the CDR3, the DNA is TGTGCCAGCTCACCGGGCCCGGAATCCAACTATGGCTACACCTTC. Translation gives CASSPGPESNYGYTF.

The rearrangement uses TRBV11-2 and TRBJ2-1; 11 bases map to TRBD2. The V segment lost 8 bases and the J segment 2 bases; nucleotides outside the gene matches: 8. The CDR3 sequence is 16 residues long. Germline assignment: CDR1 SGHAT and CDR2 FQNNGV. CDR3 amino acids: CASRPLAGGPYNEQFF. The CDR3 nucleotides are TGTGCCAGCCGACCCCTAGCGGGGGGACCCTACAATGAGCAGTTCTTC.

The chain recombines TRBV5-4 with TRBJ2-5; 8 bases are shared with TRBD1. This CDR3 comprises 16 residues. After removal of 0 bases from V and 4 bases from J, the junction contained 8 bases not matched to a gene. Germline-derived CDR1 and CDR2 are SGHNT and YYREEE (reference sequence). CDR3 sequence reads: CASSLGGRGLGETQYF. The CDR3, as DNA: TGTGCCAGCAGCTTGGGTGGCAGGGGGCTAGGAGAGACCCAGTACTTC.

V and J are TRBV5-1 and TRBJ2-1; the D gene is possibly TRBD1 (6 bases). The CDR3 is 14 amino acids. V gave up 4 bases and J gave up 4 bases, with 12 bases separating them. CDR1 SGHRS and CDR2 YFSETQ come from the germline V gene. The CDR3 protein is CASSQGHGYNEQFF. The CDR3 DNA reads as TGCGCCAGCAGCCAGGGACACGGTTACAATGAGCAGTTCTTC. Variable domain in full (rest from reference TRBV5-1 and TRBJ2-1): KAGVTQTPRYLIKTRGQQVTLSCSPISGHRSVSWYQQTPGQGLQFLFEYFSETQRNKGNFPGRFSGRQFSNSRSEMNVSTLELGDSALYLCASSQGHGYNEQFFGPGTRLTVL.

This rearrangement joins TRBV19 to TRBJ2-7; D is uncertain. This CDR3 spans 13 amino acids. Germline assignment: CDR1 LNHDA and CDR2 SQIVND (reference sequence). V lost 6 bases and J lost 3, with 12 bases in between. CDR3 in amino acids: CASSMNKNYEQYF. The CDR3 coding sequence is TGTGCCAGTAGCATGAACAAAAACTACGAGCAGTACTTC. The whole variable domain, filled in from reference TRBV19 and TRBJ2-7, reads DGGITQSPKYLFRKEGQNVTLSCEQNLNHDAMYWYRQDPGQGLRLIYYSQIVNDFQKGDIAEGYSVSREKKESFPLTVTSAQKNPTAFYLCASSMNKNYEQYFGPGTRLTVT.

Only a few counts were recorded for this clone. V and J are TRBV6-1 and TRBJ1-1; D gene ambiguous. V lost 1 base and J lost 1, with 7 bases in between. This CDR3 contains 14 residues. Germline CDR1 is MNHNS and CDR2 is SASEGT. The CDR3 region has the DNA TGTGCCAGCAGTGAAGGGAGCAGGAACACTGAAGCTTTCTTT. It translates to CASSEGSRNTEAFF.

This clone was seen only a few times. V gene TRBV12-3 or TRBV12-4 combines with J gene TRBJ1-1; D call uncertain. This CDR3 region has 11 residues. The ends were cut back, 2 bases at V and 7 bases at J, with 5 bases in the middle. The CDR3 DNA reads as TGTGCCAGCAGTTTAATTCGTGAAGCTTTCTTT. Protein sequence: CASSLIREAFF.

CDR3 in amino acids: CASSYSRGAYNEQFF. CDR3 DNA: TGTGCCAGCAGTTACTCGCGGGGAGCCTACAATGAGCAGTTCTTC. The chain has TRBV6-5 and TRBJ2-1; D might be TRBD2 (6 bases). V was shortened by 0 bases and J by 2 bases, with 8 bases between the two germline ends. The CDR3 runs to 15 residues. Germline V gene lookup returns CDR1 MNHEY and CDR2 SVGAGI.

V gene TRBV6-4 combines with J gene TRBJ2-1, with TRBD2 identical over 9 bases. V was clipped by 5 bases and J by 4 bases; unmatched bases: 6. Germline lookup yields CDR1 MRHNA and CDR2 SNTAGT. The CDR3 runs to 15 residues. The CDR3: CASSLMSGGYNEQFF. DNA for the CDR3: TGTGCCAGCAGTCTTATGAGCGGGGGGTACAATGAGCAGTTCTTC.

CDR3 sequence (DNA): TGCGCCAGCAGCTTGCCAGCGGGAGAGGTTGAGCAGTTCTTC. This gives the protein CASSLPAGEVEQFF. V is TRBV5-1 and J is TRBJ2-1, with 8 bases identical to TRBD2. J was trimmed by 9 bases and V by 1 base; bases with no gene match: 6. Germline-derived CDR1 and CDR2 are SGHRS and YFSETQ. CDR3 length: 14 amino acids.

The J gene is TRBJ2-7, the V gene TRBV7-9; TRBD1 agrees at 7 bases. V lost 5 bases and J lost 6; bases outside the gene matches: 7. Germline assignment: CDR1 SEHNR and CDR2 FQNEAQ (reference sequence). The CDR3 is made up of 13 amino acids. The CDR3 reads CASSAQGVGEQYF. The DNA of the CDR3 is TGTGCCAGCAGCGCCCAGGGGGTAGGCGAGCAGTACTTC.